These 29 T cell receptor beta chains were sequenced from one sample in a study of a mutant IDH1 vaccine in newly diagnosed glioma. No antigens are known for them. This table comes from immunoSEQ multiplex PCR, and its TCRdb copy is limited to in-frame clones, with some not included. Of approximately 80,000 clones detected, about 81% appear once; the ten largest clones hold 5% to 6.5%. Time point in this sample: week 47, end of study. Doses comprised 300 ug of mutant IDH1 20-mer peptide each, plus topical imiquimod. Sequenced here: PBMCs, sampled from a glioma patient whose treatment included an IDH1 peptide vaccine. These receptors were collected from a man in his forties with glioma.

This clone was counted between two and nine times. The chain joins TRBV7-2 to TRBJ2-7; TRBD1 or TRBD2 may be the D gene (5 bases each). CDR3 length: 16 residues. The germline V and J ends were trimmed by 7 bases and 2 bases, with 21 bases remaining between them. Germline V lookup: CDR1 SGHTA, CDR2 FQGNSA. Here the CDR3 DNA reads TGTGCCAGCACTCCCTACGGGGCAGGGATCCCCTACGAGCAGTACTTC. Amino acid sequence: CASTPYGAGIPYEQYF.

This clone has just one count. This chain uses TRBV23-1 with TRBJ2-7, with D unclear. TRBV23-1 is noted as an ORF with a role that remains uncertain. The CDR3 is 16 residues long. Trimming left V 3 bases short and J 0 bases short, with 15 bases between. In nucleotides, the CDR3 is TGCGCCAGCAGTCATTGTACACGTAGCCCCTCCTACGAGCAGTACTTC. This encodes CASSHCTRSPSYEQYF.

This clone has more than one count but fewer than ten. The chain uses TRBV7-6 and TRBJ1-1; the match to TRBD1 covers 10 bases. Germline V lookup: CDR1 SGHVS, CDR2 FNYEAQ. After removal of 4 bases from V and 4 bases from J, the junction contained 9 bases not matched to a gene. This CDR3 contains 16 residues. The CDR3 sequence: CASSSRQGAKGTEAFF. CDR3 sequence (DNA): TGTGCCAGCAGCTCCAGACAGGGGGCAAAGGGCACTGAAGCTTTCTTT. The whole variable domain, remainder taken from reference TRBV7-6 and TRBJ1-1, is GAGVSQSPRYKVTKRGQDVALRCDPISGHVSLYWYRQALGQGPEFLTYFNYEAQQDKSGLPNDRFSAERPEGSISTLTIQRTEQRDSAMYRCASSSRQGAKGTEAFFGQGTRLTVV.

The genes are TRBV7-8 and TRBJ1-5; D is unclear. CDR3 length: 12 residues. Looked up from germline, CDR1 is SGHVS and CDR2 is FQNEAQ. Trimming removed 7 bases at V and 6 bases at J, with 10 bases between. The CDR3 loop is CASTEVGQPQHF. As DNA, the CDR3 is TGTGCCAGCACCGAGGTGGGTCAGCCCCAGCATTTT.

The V call is TRBV19, the J call TRBJ2-7; 8 bases align to TRBD1. V shed 4 bases and J 3 bases; nucleotides not matched to a gene: 8. The germline CDR1 and CDR2 sequences are LNHDA and SQIVND (reference sequence). This CDR3 region has 15 residues. CDR3 DNA: TGTGCCAGTAGTAGCGGACAGGGCGGTTTCTACGAGCAGTACTTC. Its translation is CASSSGQGGFYEQYF.

The chain has TRBV7-9 and TRBJ2-1; 13 nucleotides match TRBD2. The CDR3 covers 15 residues. V lost 3 bases and J lost 7; bases outside the gene matches: 3. The germline CDR1 and CDR2 sequences are SEHNR and FQNEAQ (reference sequence). The CDR3 here is CASSLGLAGRNEQFF. The CDR3 nucleotides are TGTGCCAGCAGCTTGGGACTAGCGGGAAGGAATGAGCAGTTCTTC.

V usage is TRBV5-1 and J usage is TRBJ2-5; 15 nucleotides line up with TRBD2. V shed 4 bases and J 5 bases; nucleotides not matched to a gene: 6. This CDR3 is built from 16 residues. Germline CDR1 reads SGHRS; CDR2 reads YFSETQ. In DNA, the CDR3 is TGCGCCAGCAGCGGGGGACTAGCGGGAGGAAGGGAGACCCAGTACTTC. It yields the protein CASSGGLAGGRETQYF.

The count of this clone is one. The CDR3 loop reads CASGLPIPASGGAVDTQYF. DNA for the CDR3: TGTGCTAGTGGTTTGCCAATCCCGGCTAGCGGGGGGGCTGTAGATACGCAGTATTTT. V gene TRBV12-5 combines with J gene TRBJ2-3; 12 nucleotides match TRBD2. With 2 bases clipped from V and 5 bases from J, the junction kept 14 bases outside the gene matches. Germline V gives CDR1 LGHNT, CDR2 FRNRAP. The CDR3 has 19 amino acids.

The rearrangement links TRBV9 to TRBJ2-7, with D maybe TRBD1 (6 bases). CDR1 and CDR2 from the germline V gene are SGDLS and YYNGEE. The CDR3 has 17 residues. The V gene lost 0 bases and the J gene lost 0 bases, with 16 bases spanning the gap. The CDR3 nucleotides are TGTGCCAGCAGCGTAGGCGAAGGGGGTACCTCCTCCTACGAGCAGTACTTC. It codes for CASSVGEGGTSSYEQYF. Drawing the rest from reference TRBV9 and TRBJ2-7, the complete variable domain is DSGVTQTPKHLITATGQRVTLRCSPRSGDLSVYWYQQSLDQGLQFLIQYYNGEERAKGNILERFSAQQFPDLHSELNLSSLELGDSALYFCASSVGEGGTSSYEQYFGPGTRLTVT.

V and J are TRBV2 and TRBJ2-7, with D uncertain. The CDR3 sequence is 13 residues long. From germline, CDR1 is SNHLY and CDR2 FYNNEI. The V end was cut by 0 bases, the J end by 4 bases, with 7 bases between. CDR3 loop: CASSEAPIYEQYF. The CDR3 DNA reads TGTGCCAGCAGTGAAGCGCCTATTTACGAGCAGTACTTC.

This clone came up once. V gene TRBV9 combines with J gene TRBJ1-2; D perhaps matches TRBD1 (5 bases). Trimming stripped 3 bases from V and 3 bases from J, with 12 bases between. Germline CDR1 SGDLS, CDR2 YYNGEE. This CDR3 contains 14 residues. As DNA, the CDR3 is TGTGCCAGCAGCGAAGAGGGACGGGACTATGGCTACACCTTC. Amino acids: CASSEEGRDYGYTF.

The chain couples TRBV6-1 to TRBJ1-1; no definite D call. The germline gives CDR1 MNHNS, CDR2 SASEGT. The V and J ends lost 5 bases and 6 bases respectively, with 7 bases between them. This CDR3 is built from 11 residues. CDR3 DNA sequence: TGTGCCAGCAGTTACGGGGCTGAAGCTTTCTTT. Its translation is CASSYGAEAFF.

The rearrangement joins TRBV19 to TRBJ2-3; D call uncertain. This CDR3 has 15 residues. CDR1 is LNHDA, CDR2 SQIVND, per germline (reference sequence). V was trimmed by 5 bases and J by 4 bases, leaving 16 bases between them. The CDR3 sequence: CASSLLSPGADTQYF. The CDR3, as DNA: TGTGCCAGTAGTCTCCTTTCGCCTGGCGCAGATACGCAGTATTTT.

The chain employs TRBV19 and TRBJ2-7; 9 bases align to TRBD2. Germline assignment: CDR1 LNHDA and CDR2 SQIVND (reference sequence). The CDR3 spans 15 residues. Unmatched junction bases numbered 9, after V lost 3 bases and J lost 6 bases. Here the CDR3 reads CASSISAGGLSEQYF. Here the CDR3 DNA reads TGTGCCAGTAGTATCTCGGCGGGGGGGCTTAGCGAGCAGTACTTC.

This clone has just a few counts. This chain connects TRBV6-1 to TRBJ1-1, with a weak D call TRBD1 (5 bases). The V end was cut by 8 bases, the J end by 7 bases, with 14 bases between. The CDR3 totals 12 residues. The V gene's germline CDR1 is MNHNS and CDR2 SASEGT. The CDR3 protein is CASPTESNEAFF. The CDR3 DNA reads TGTGCCAGCCCGACAGAATCTAATGAAGCTTTCTTT.

J is TRBJ2-5 and V is TRBV29-1; the match to TRBD1 covers 9 bases. Germline CDR1 is SQVTM and CDR2 is ANQGSEA. V gave up 4 bases and J gave up 5 bases; unmatched junction bases: 2. The CDR3 runs to 12 residues. CDR3 region: CSVVQGAETQYF. DNA of the CDR3: TGCAGCGTTGTACAGGGGGCTGAGACCCAGTACTTC.

The CDR3 bases are TGTGCCAGCAGCCCTGGATATATATCGACTCGGGACAGGGTGACTGAAGCTTTCTTT. This codes for CASSPGYISTRDRVTEAFF. The chain has TRBV7-9 and TRBJ1-1; TRBD1 aligns across 9 bases. Germline V gene sequence: CDR1 SEHNR, CDR2 FQNEAQ (reference sequence). The CDR3 covers 19 residues. Trimming removed 5 bases from V and 5 bases from J; junction bases left unmatched: 21.

The sample holds a few counts of this clone. This chain uses TRBV14 with TRBJ2-5, with D hard to call. Germline CDR1 reads SGHDN; CDR2 reads FVKESK. The CDR3 totals 16 residues. Trimming removed 0 bases at V and 2 bases at J, with 13 bases between. CDR3 sequence (DNA): TGTGCCAGCAGCCAAGACCCCTGGGGTAGACAAGAGACCCAGTACTTC. It is translated as CASSQDPWGRQETQYF.

V gene TRBV15 combines with J gene TRBJ2-7; D remains ambiguous. Germline V gene data show CDR1 as LNHNV and CDR2 as YYDKDF (reference sequence). Trimming removed 1 base from V and 3 bases from J, with 13 bases in between. The CDR3 spans 15 residues. The CDR3 is CATSRVQVPFYEQYF. CDR3 bases: TGTGCCACCAGCAGAGTGCAGGTACCCTTCTACGAGCAGTACTTC.

The chain employs TRBV6-5 and TRBJ1-2; 11 bases align to TRBD1. V gave up 11 bases and J gave up 2 bases; unmatched junction bases: 7. This CDR3 contains 14 residues. CDR1 is MNHEY and CDR2 is SVGAGI in the germline V gene. The CDR3 DNA reads TGTGCCGTTCGGACAGGGGGCTTAAACTATGGCTACACCTTC. Its translation: CAVRTGGLNYGYTF.

The V call is TRBV7-8, the J call TRBJ2-3, with TRBD1 matching over 8 bases. This CDR3 has 14 residues. The ends lost 7 bases at V and 8 bases at J; junction bases unmatched: 11. Per germline, CDR1 SGHVS and CDR2 FQNEAQ. The CDR3 reads CASTLVQGAGTQYF. Written as DNA, the CDR3 is TGTGCCAGCACCCTAGTCCAGGGGGCGGGTACGCAGTATTTT. Complete variable domain (other parts from reference TRBV7-8 and TRBJ2-3): GAGVSQSPRYKVAKRGQDVALRCDPISGHVSLFWYQQALGQGPEFLTYFQNEAQLDKSGLPSDRFFAERPEGSVSTLKIQRTQQEDSAVYLCASTLVQGAGTQYFGPGTRLTVL.

Only a few counts were recorded for this clone. The V and J genes are TRBV25-1 and TRBJ2-1; D tentatively reads TRBD1 or TRBD2 (6 bases each). CDR1 and CDR2 (germline): MGHDK, SYGVNS. CDR3 length equals 14 residues. The V end lost 2 bases, the J end lost 10 bases, and 15 bases lay between the germline ends. The CDR3 protein is CASSEGVWGAEQFF. In DNA, the CDR3 is TGTGCCAGCAGTGAAGGTGTTTGGGGGGCGGAGCAGTTCTTC.

CDR3 nucleotide sequence: TGTGCCAGCAGTTTCACTCTATTCTGGGGCGAGCAGTACTTC. Translation gives CASSFTLFWGEQYF. The chain combines TRBV28 with TRBJ2-5; D is ambiguous. The J call may be mistaken, given a closer DNA end match to TRBJ2-7. The CDR3 covers 14 residues. Germline V lookup: CDR1 MDHEN, CDR2 SYDVKM.

This sequence joins TRBV4-1 and TRBJ2-3; either TRBD1 or TRBD2 may supply D (6 bases each). The length of the CDR3 is 16 residues. Germline CDR1 reads MGHRA; CDR2 reads YSYEKL. Trimming stripped 7 bases from V and 0 bases from J, with 17 bases between. The CDR3 loop reads CASTKLPGASTDTQYF. The CDR3 DNA is TGCGCCAGCACAAAGCTACCGGGGGCTAGCACAGATACGCAGTATTTT.

J is TRBJ2-7 and V is TRBV7-2; D remains unclear. The CDR3 has 13 amino acids. Trimming removed 6 bases from V and 2 bases from J, with 11 bases in between. The germline gives CDR1 SGHTA, CDR2 FQGNSA. For the CDR3, the DNA is TGTGCCAGCAGTTCGTCAGGAACCTACGAGCAGTACTTC. Translation: CASSSSGTYEQYF.

This chain joins TRBV9 and TRBJ2-3; no definite D call. V was cut by 2 bases and J by 6 bases, with 7 bases left in between. The CDR3 spans 12 residues. Germline CDR1 is SGDLS and CDR2 is YYNGEE. CDR3 loop: CASSVSVDTQYF. CDR3 DNA: TGTGCCAGCAGCGTCTCTGTGGATACGCAGTATTTT.

CDR3: CSATSGYEQYF. CDR3 in DNA: TGCAGTGCTACTAGCGGCTACGAGCAGTACTTC. The V and J genes are TRBV20-1 and TRBJ2-7, with TRBD2 matching 7 bases. V shed 4 bases, J shed 3 bases, and the junction held 0 bases outside the gene matches. This CDR3 comprises 11 residues. Germline loops: CDR1 DFQATT, CDR2 SNEGSKA (reference sequence).

The rearrangement joins TRBV11-2 to TRBJ2-1, with a weak D call TRBD1 (5 bases). The CDR3 has 14 amino acids. Germline loops: CDR1 SGHAT, CDR2 FQNNGV. With 10 bases removed from V and 2 bases from J, the gap between germline ends came to 15 bases. The CDR3 here is CATGRTRTYNEQFF. CDR3 bases: TGTGCCACCGGCCGGACACGCACCTACAATGAGCAGTTCTTC.

The chain employs TRBV19 and TRBJ1-6, with D perhaps TRBD1 (6 bases). CDR1 and CDR2 (germline): LNHDA, SQIVND (reference sequence). This CDR3 spans 15 amino acids. The germline V and J ends were trimmed by 7 bases and 2 bases, with 12 bases remaining between them. CDR3 DNA: TGTGCCAGTACCCCAGGGGCAACCTATAATTCACCCCTCCACTTT. Protein: CASTPGATYNSPLHF.